Below, 16 T cell receptor beta chains from the same sample are listed, as sequenced in a study of sequential checkpoint blockade in melanoma. Treatment noted: randomized to nivolumab then ipilimumab (arm A) or the reverse (arm B). TCRdb keeps only in-frame clones here, not all; method: immunoSEQ multiplex PCR. The repertoire holds 40,000 or so clones, with approximately 85% as singletons. The sample in question was CD8+ T cells sorted from blood (inferred from file names), obtained from a patient given nivolumab and ipilimumab in sequence. The receptors come from a human donor with melanoma.

This clone occurred once. The chain recombines TRBV6-5 with TRBJ2-1, with D tentatively TRBD1 (6 bases). This CDR3 contains 15 residues. Germline-derived CDR1 and CDR2 are MNHEY and SVGAGI. Trimming pared 6 bases from V and 0 bases from J, leaving 12 bases between. CDR3 sequence: CASSWTESSYNEQFF. For the CDR3, the DNA is TGTGCCAGCAGCTGGACAGAGAGCTCCTACAATGAGCAGTTCTTC.

In its sample, this clone ranks as large. The chain is built from TRBV7-8 and TRBJ2-7, with D tentatively TRBD1 (6 bases). Germline V gene lookup returns CDR1 SGHVS and CDR2 FQNEAQ. The CDR3 is made up of 15 amino acids. Trimming stripped 5 bases from V and 5 bases from J, with 19 bases between. The CDR3 here is CASSPTPGAIDEQYF. The CDR3 region has the DNA TGTGCCAGCAGCCCCACCCCAGGGGCAATTGACGAGCAGTACTTC.

With regard to this clone: An end of the junction differs from the germline gene, which may be a read error. CDR3 DNA sequence: TGTGCCAGCAGCTTTAGCGGGACTCTTGTCTTC. It specifies CASSFSGTLVF. The V gene is TRBV7-2, the J gene TRBJ2-1, with TRBD2 matching over 8 bases. CDR3 length: 11 amino acids. CDR1 SGHTA and CDR2 FQGNSA come from the germline V gene.

The CDR3 sequence is CASSHGTGDQPQHF. The DNA for the CDR3 is TGCGCCAGCAGCCATGGGACAGGGGATCAGCCCCAGCATTTT. This chain uses TRBV4-1 with TRBJ1-5; TRBD1 matches 10 bases. V dropped 3 bases and J dropped 5; count of bases not matched to a gene: 1. The CDR3 is 14 amino acids. CDR1 MGHRA and CDR2 YSYEKL come from the germline V gene.

This clone occurred once. CDR3 amino acids: CASSLPLDRADTQYF. The CDR3, as DNA: TGTGCCAGCAGCTTACCACTCGACAGGGCAGATACGCAGTATTTT. This rearrangement joins TRBV7-9 to TRBJ2-3, with TRBD1 matching over 7 bases. There are 15 residues in the CDR3. Trimming removed 2 bases from V and 4 bases from J; junction bases left unmatched: 6. CDR1 is SEHNR, CDR2 FQNEAQ, per germline (reference sequence).

This sequence joins TRBV9 and TRBJ1-2; D ambiguous. The CDR3 is 11 amino acids. The germline CDR1 and CDR2 sequences are SGDLS and YYNGEE. V was pared by 3 bases and J by 8 bases, with 8 bases between. The CDR3 sequence: CASSAAGGYTF. CDR3 nucleotide sequence: TGTGCCAGCAGCGCGGCCGGGGGCTACACCTTC. Full variable domain (rest looked up from reference TRBV9 and TRBJ1-2): DSGVTQTPKHLITATGQRVTLRCSPRSGDLSVYWYQQSLDQGLQFLIQYYNGEERAKGNILERFSAQQFPDLHSELNLSSLELGDSALYFCASSAAGGYTFGSGTRLTVV.

The chain uses TRBV6-5 and TRBJ2-1; D ambiguous. Germline V lookup: CDR1 MNHEY, CDR2 SVGAGI. The V end lost 4 bases, the J end lost 0 bases, and 4 bases lay between the germline ends. The CDR3 is made up of 13 amino acids. The CDR3 region has the DNA TGTGCCAGCAGTTTCAGCTCCTACAATGAGCAGTTCTTC. It codes for CASSFSSYNEQFF.

This rearrangement joins TRBV5-3 to TRBJ1-3, with a possible D match to TRBD1 (6 bases). TRBV5-3 is recorded as an ORF, its role being uncertain. V gave up 4 bases and J gave up 4 bases, with 24 bases separating them. The CDR3 covers 18 residues. CDR3 DNA: TGTGCCAGAAGCGGCGGGCGGGGGCCCGGGGCATTCGGAAACACCATATATTTT. It is translated as CARSGGRGPGAFGNTIYF.

The chain combines TRBV9 with TRBJ2-5; D remains ambiguous. Germline V gene data show CDR1 as SGDLS and CDR2 as YYNGEE. Trimming took 0 bases from V and 5 from J, leaving 8 bases between them. The length of the CDR3 is 13 residues. CDR3 coding DNA: TGTGCCAGCAGCGTAGATCTGGAGGAGACCCAGTACTTC. This translates into CASSVDLEETQYF.

J is TRBJ2-7 and V is TRBV27, with D perhaps matching TRBD1 (5 bases). Trimming cost V 5 bases and J 3 bases, with 17 bases left between them. In germline, CDR1 is MNHEY, CDR2 SMNVEV (reference sequence). The CDR3 sequence is 15 residues long. CDR3 coding DNA: TGTGCCAGCAGTACCAGGGATGGCCGAGGCTACGAGCAGTACTTC. Its protein is CASSTRDGRGYEQYF.

The chain is built from TRBV28 and TRBJ2-1; the match to TRBD1 covers 7 bases. V shed 1 base, J shed 8 bases, and the junction held 5 bases outside the gene matches. Germline V lookup: CDR1 MDHEN, CDR2 SYDVKM. CDR3 size: 14 residues. As DNA, the CDR3 is TGTGCCAGCAGTTTATCGCTAGGACAGGATGAGCAGTTCTTC. This sequence encodes CASSLSLGQDEQFF.

There are a few counts of this clone. This sequence joins TRBV7-9 and TRBJ1-4; D is ambiguous. V was trimmed by 3 bases and J by 0 bases, leaving 5 bases between them. The V gene's germline CDR1 is SEHNR and CDR2 FQNEAQ (reference sequence). The length of the CDR3 is 14 residues. This CDR3 reads CASSLSSTNEKLFF. As DNA, the CDR3 is TGTGCCAGCAGCTTGTCCTCAACTAATGAAAAACTGTTTTTT.

This clone was detected a few times. The genes are TRBV4-1 and TRBJ2-7; possible D gene TRBD1, 6 bases. There are 15 residues in the CDR3. Deletions cut 0 bases from V and 0 bases from J, with 9 bases between. The germline CDR1 and CDR2 sequences are MGHRA and YSYEKL. The CDR3 protein is CASSQEQGSSYEQYF. In nucleotides, the CDR3 is TGCGCCAGCAGCCAAGAGCAGGGGAGCTCCTACGAGCAGTACTTC.

V usage is TRBV6-1 and J usage is TRBJ1-1; no definite D call. V lost 6 bases and J lost 3, with 11 bases in between. Germline CDR1 is MNHNS and CDR2 is SASEGT. This CDR3 comprises 13 residues. The CDR3 here is CASSPVEDTEAFF. The CDR3 DNA reads as TGTGCCAGCAGCCCCGTAGAGGACACTGAAGCTTTCTTT.

The chain recombines TRBV28 with TRBJ2-5, with D tentatively TRBD1 (5 bases). CDR1 MDHEN and CDR2 SYDVKM come from the germline V gene. This CDR3 comprises 17 residues. V lost 5 bases and J 2 bases, leaving 21 bases between the germline ends. CDR3 sequence (DNA): TGTGCCAGCAGTGCGCCGACCAGGGTGCTCTTACAAGAGACCCAGTACTTC. Protein product: CASSAPTRVLLQETQYF.

The chain couples TRBV6-4 to TRBJ2-2, with a weak D call TRBD1 (6 bases). Trimming pared 4 bases from V and 3 bases from J, leaving 6 bases between. This CDR3 is built from 13 residues. The V gene's germline CDR1 is MRHNA and CDR2 SNTAGT. The CDR3 nucleotides read TGTGCCAGCAGTGCAGGGGACACCGGGGAGCTGTTTTTT. Its protein product is CASSAGDTGELFF.